These 20 T cell receptor beta chains were sequenced from one sample in a study of blood T cells in healthy people across ages. Primed by a sample-barcoded 5' primer and a J-beta primer mix, a second PCR proceeded for 7 to 11 cycles. One entry per CDR3 protein, called by TCRdb with MiXCR from the 5' RACE reads. The table records around 620,000 distinct CDR3 sequences, about 25% of them present only once. The sequenced sample was blood. These receptors all come from a woman aged 70-85 years in good health.

The V and J genes are TRBV7-9 and TRBJ1-2; possible D gene TRBD1, 5 bases. Germline lookup yields CDR1 SEHNR and CDR2 FQNEAQ (reference sequence). V lost 2 bases, J lost 4 bases, and 14 bases lay in between. This CDR3 comprises 15 residues. The CDR3 DNA sequence: TGTGCCAGCAGCTTAACCGGGACTGATCCCTATGGCTACACCTTC. Translated: CASSLTGTDPYGYTF.

This clonotype has more than one count but fewer than ten. The rearrangement uses TRBV9 and TRBJ1-2; 9 bases are a match to TRBD1. V dropped 4 bases and J dropped 7; count of bases not matched to a gene: 8. The germline gives CDR1 SGDLS, CDR2 YYNGEE. CDR3 length: 14 residues. The CDR3: CASSLNRGLSGYTF. Written as DNA, the CDR3 is TGTGCCAGCAGCCTCAACAGGGGGCTGAGTGGCTACACCTTC.

The chain recombines TRBV7-2 with TRBJ2-6, with D possibly being TRBD2 (5 bases). The CDR3 loop spans 15 amino acids. The ends were cut back, 5 bases at V and 2 bases at J, with 10 bases in the middle. Germline values: CDR1 SGHTA, CDR2 FQGNSA. The CDR3 loop reads CASSQTGTGANVLTF. The CDR3 nucleotides are TGTGCCAGCAGCCAAACCGGGACTGGGGCCAACGTCCTGACTTTC. Using reference TRBV7-2 and TRBJ2-6 for the parts outside the CDR3, the full variable domain is GAGVSQSPSNKVTEKGKDVELRCDPISGHTALYWYRQSLGQGLEFLIYFQGNSAPDKSGLPSDRFSAERTGGSVSTLTIQRTQQEDSAVYLCASSQTGTGANVLTFGAGSRLTVL.

In this sample, this clonotype turned up a few times. The rearrangement links TRBV7-9 to TRBJ2-1; the D gene is possibly TRBD1 (6 bases). The CDR3 sequence is 15 residues long. Germline V lookup: CDR1 SEHNR, CDR2 FQNEAQ (reference sequence). With 2 bases removed from V and 1 base from J, the gap between germline ends came to 9 bases. CDR3 DNA: TGTGCCAGCAGCTTAAACAGGGTATCCTACAATGAGCAGTTCTTC. It translates to CASSLNRVSYNEQFF.

CDR3 nucleotide sequence: TGCAGCGTTGAACCAGGGGCTTTAGCTAACTATGGCTACACCTTC. Its translation: CSVEPGALANYGYTF. The V call is TRBV29-1, the J call TRBJ1-2, with D maybe TRBD1 (6 bases). Between the trimmed V and J ends, which lost 2 bases and 0 bases, there was a span of 13 bases. This CDR3 is built from 15 residues. Germline CDR1 reads SQVTM; CDR2 reads ANQGSEA.

This clonotype has a handful of counts. The V gene is TRBV12-3 or TRBV12-4, the J gene TRBJ1-3, with a weak D call TRBD1 (5 bases). Between the trimmed V and J ends, which lost 6 bases and 4 bases, there was a span of 13 bases. The CDR3 sequence is 14 residues long. The CDR3 protein is CASRGRADGNTIYF. The CDR3 nucleotides read TGTGCCAGCAGGGGCAGGGCAGACGGAAACACCATATATTTT.

In this sample, this clonotype turned up a few times. A junction boundary mismatches the germline segment, possibly from a read error. The V and J genes are TRBV7-9 and TRBJ2-5; 16 nucleotides match TRBD2. The J call is doubtful: the DNA matches TRBJ2-1 better. The germline V gene has CDR1 SEHNR and CDR2 FQNEAQ (reference sequence). CDR3 length: 15 residues. The CDR3 sequence is CANSPGLAGGNEQFF. In DNA, the CDR3 is TGTGCCAACAGCCCGGGACTAGCGGGGGGGAATGAGCAGTTCTTC.

Only a few counts were recorded for this clonotype. The chain carries TRBV30 and TRBJ1-3; 7 bases are a match to TRBD1. After removal of 2 bases from V and 2 bases from J, the junction contained 6 bases not matched to a gene. This CDR3 has 15 residues. CDR1 GTSNPN and CDR2 SVGIG come from the germline V gene (reference sequence). CDR3 nucleotides: TGTGCCTGGAGTATCCCCGGGACAGCTGGAAACACCATATATTTT. Amino acid sequence: CAWSIPGTAGNTIYF.

The chain combines TRBV27 with TRBJ2-7; 9 positions agree with TRBD1. CDR1 MNHEY and CDR2 SMNVEV come from the germline V gene (reference sequence). The CDR3 loop spans 14 amino acids. V shed 3 bases and J 3 bases; nucleotides not matched to a gene: 3. As DNA, the CDR3 is TGTGCCAGCAGTTTTGCGACAGGGGGCTACGAGCAGTACTTC. This translates into CASSFATGGYEQYF.

This clonotype was seen a few times. The V call is TRBV5-4, the J call TRBJ1-4, with TRBD1 as a possible D gene (5 bases). The germline V and J ends were trimmed by 1 base and 5 bases, with 12 bases remaining between them. Germline-derived CDR1 and CDR2 are SGHNT and YYREEE (reference sequence). The CDR3 has 15 residues. The CDR3 coding sequence is TGTGCCAGCAGCTTGAGGGGCGGATCAAATGAAAAACTGTTTTTT. Translation gives CASSLRGGSNEKLFF.

The chain is built from TRBV6-2 or TRBV6-3 and TRBJ1-5; D unclear. V lost 6 bases and J 0 bases, leaving 15 bases between the germline ends. The CDR3 loop spans 16 amino acids. Germline values: CDR1 MNHEY, CDR2 SVGEGT. CDR3 nucleotide sequence: TGTGCCAGCAGAGACACGTACCAATATAGCAATCAGCCCCAGCATTTT. It translates to CASRDTYQYSNQPQHF.

The chain employs TRBV29-1 and TRBJ2-1; tentative D call: TRBD1 (6 bases). The germline gives CDR1 SQVTM, CDR2 ANQGSEA. The CDR3 loop spans 13 amino acids. V was clipped by 4 bases and J by 3 bases, with 10 bases between them. The chain's CDR3 is CSVVQGDYNEQFF. In nucleotides, the CDR3 is TGCAGCGTTGTACAGGGAGACTACAATGAGCAGTTCTTC.

This clonotype occurred a few times. The chain uses TRBV15 and TRBJ2-6; D is ambiguous. The ends were cut back, 0 bases at V and 2 bases at J, with 5 bases in the middle. CDR1 LNHNV and CDR2 YYDKDF come from the germline V gene (reference sequence). The CDR3 spans 15 residues. For the CDR3, the DNA is TGTGCCACCAGCAGAGAGAGAGCTGGGGCCAACGTCCTGACTTTC. This translates into CATSRERAGANVLTF. Based on the CDR3 plus reference TRBV15 and TRBJ2-6, the full variable domain is DAMVIQNPRYQVTQFGKPVTLSCSQTLNHNVMYWYQQKSSQAPKLLFHYYDKDFNNEADTPDNFQSRRPNTSFCFLDIRSPGLGDTAMYLCATSRERAGANVLTFGAGSRLTVL.

The chain carries TRBV5-1 and TRBJ1-2; D is uncertain. CDR3 size: 11 residues. Trimming shortened V by 1 base and J by 8 bases, and 6 bases separated the two germline ends. Germline assignment: CDR1 SGHRS and CDR2 YFSETQ. Written as DNA, the CDR3 is TGCGCCAGCAGCTTGAATGGGGGCTACACCTTC. Translating it yields CASSLNGGYTF.

The chain combines TRBV7-6 with TRBJ2-1, with TRBD2 matching over 7 bases. V gave up 7 bases and J gave up 0 bases; unmatched junction bases: 3. From germline, CDR1 is SGHVS and CDR2 FNYEAQ. This CDR3 contains 14 residues. The CDR3 loop reads CASTRGGSYNEQFF. As DNA, the CDR3 is TGTGCCAGCACCCGCGGGGGCTCCTACAATGAGCAGTTCTTC.

The chain joins TRBV6-2 or TRBV6-3 to TRBJ2-4; D possibly corresponds to TRBD1 (7 bases). The germline gives CDR1 MNHEY, CDR2 SVGEGT. V was trimmed by 2 bases and J by 8 bases, leaving 19 bases between them. This CDR3 has 16 residues. The CDR3 here is CASSYERGRGVDIQYF. The CDR3, as DNA: TGTGCCAGCAGTTACGAGCGCGGCAGGGGGGTGGACATTCAGTACTTC.

The chain carries TRBV29-1 and TRBJ1-6; D perhaps matches TRBD1 (5 bases). CDR1 is SQVTM and CDR2 is ANQGSEA in the germline V gene. With 4 bases removed from V and 8 bases from J, the gap between germline ends came to 12 bases. There are 13 residues in the CDR3. The CDR3 DNA sequence: TGCAGCGTTGGAGGGGCGCGTGATTCACCCCTCCACTTT. It yields the protein CSVGGARDSPLHF.

The table lists this clonotype with a few counts. The chain uses TRBV5-4 and TRBJ1-2; 9 nucleotides agree with TRBD1. V lost 2 bases, J lost 7 bases, and 6 bases stayed unmatched. The CDR3 has 14 amino acids. Germline V CDR1 and CDR2: SGHNT, YYREEE (reference sequence). This CDR3 is CASSFGTGIGGYTF. Here the CDR3 DNA reads TGTGCCAGCAGCTTCGGGACAGGGATTGGTGGCTACACCTTC.

The V gene is TRBV7-2, the J gene TRBJ1-6; tentatively, D is TRBD1 (6 bases). Germline loops: CDR1 SGHTA, CDR2 FQGNSA. V was trimmed by 4 bases and J by 9 bases, leaving 13 bases between them. The CDR3 runs to 14 residues. CDR3 coding DNA: TGTGCCAGCAGCTCCCACAGGGTGGCTTCACCCCTCCACTTT. Encoded protein: CASSSHRVASPLHF.

This clonotype was picked up a small number of times. The genes are TRBV7-6 and TRBJ2-3, with D hard to call. Germline V lookup: CDR1 SGHVS, CDR2 FNYEAQ. The V and J ends lost 1 base and 4 bases respectively, with 6 bases between them. CDR3 length: 13 residues. In DNA form, the CDR3 reads TGTGCCAGCAGCTTAGGTCGGGCAGATACGCAGTATTTT. This codes for CASSLGRADTQYF.